These 9 T cell receptor beta chains were all obtained from the same sample, sequenced in a study of regulatory T cells in long-lasting Graves disease. Construction of the TCR beta libraries employed iRepertoire HTBI primers in conjunction with Arm-PCR of CDR3 regions. MiXCR, run by TCRdb on the multiplex PCR reads, gives a single entry per CDR3 protein. This sample has fewer than 400,000 distinct CDR3 sequences, with approximately 20% found just once. As for time point: newly diagnosed GD, antithyroid drugs for less than 3 months. Scientists built the TCR library using RNA that was extracted from PBMCs. Sequencing was performed on peripheral blood mononuclear cells (PBMCs), taken at new diagnosis, from a patient treated with antithyroid drugs. The source is a female donor with Graves disease.

This clonotype came up many times. The J gene is TRBJ2-7, the V gene TRBV6-5; D tentatively reads TRBD1 or TRBD2 (5 bases each). The CDR3 is made up of 14 amino acids. V was cut by 0 bases and J by 4 bases, with 10 bases left in between. Per germline, CDR1 MNHEY and CDR2 SVGAGI. In DNA, the CDR3 is TGTGCCAGCAGTTACTCGCTAGCAGGGTACGAGCAGTACTTC. Encoded protein: CASSYSLAGYEQYF.

The chain has TRBV29-1 and TRBJ2-7; weak D call: TRBD1 (6 bases). Trimming stripped 4 bases from V and 4 bases from J, with 11 bases between. The V gene's germline CDR1 is SQVTM and CDR2 ANQGSEA. The CDR3 runs to 12 residues. The CDR3 nucleotides read TGCAGCGTTGCCAGGGGAAATTACGAGCAGTACTTC. It encodes CSVARGNYEQYF.

The gene calls are TRBV20-1 and TRBJ2-5; D possibly corresponds to TRBD2 (5 bases). V lost 1 base and J lost 2, with 26 bases in between. The V gene's germline CDR1 is DFQATT and CDR2 SNEGSKA (reference sequence). This CDR3 has 19 amino acids. CDR3 protein: CSARVYRTRDNNGQETQYF. CDR3 bases: TGCAGTGCTAGAGTTTACCGGACCCGGGATAATAATGGGCAAGAGACCCAGTACTTC.

This clonotype showed up many times. Possible read error: a much larger clone is one base away. CDR3 nucleotide sequence: TGTGCCAGCAGATCATCAGGGCTGAACACCGGGGGGCTGTTTTTT. Protein product: CASRSSGLNTGGLFF. The chain couples TRBV12-3 or TRBV12-4 to TRBJ2-2; a possible D gene is TRBD2 (6 bases). The CDR3 is 15 amino acids.

Comment on this clonotype: A far larger clone is only one base removed, so a read error is likely. The chain couples TRBV10-3 to TRBJ1-1, with a possible D match to TRBD1 (6 bases). The CDR3 spans 17 residues. The V end lost 5 bases, the J end lost 1 base, and 20 bases lay between the germline ends. CDR1 ENHRY and CDR2 SYGVKD come from the germline V gene. The DNA for the CDR3 is TGTGCCATCAGTTTAGCGGAATCGTTGGACAGGAACACTGAAGCTTTCTTT. It codes for CAISLAESLDRNTEAFF.

This sequence joins TRBV20-1 and TRBJ2-3; 10 bases are shared with TRBD2. This CDR3 contains 16 residues. CDR1 DFQATT and CDR2 SNEGSKA come from the germline V gene (reference sequence). V gave up 6 bases and J gave up 0 bases; unmatched junction bases: 9. CDR3 region: CSAHVSGRPSTDTQYF. The CDR3 coding sequence is TGCAGTGCCCACGTTAGCGGGAGGCCAAGCACAGATACGCAGTATTTT.

This clonotype has at least ten counts. The chain links TRBV12-5 to TRBJ2-1; TRBD2 aligns across 11 bases. This CDR3 contains 19 residues. Trimming cost V 0 bases and J 0 bases; bases outside gene matches: 7. Per the germline V gene, CDR1 is LGHNT and CDR2 is FRNRAP. The CDR3 sequence is CASGLVLLTSGDSYNEQFF. The CDR3 DNA reads TGTGCTAGTGGTTTGGTATTGTTGACTAGCGGGGACTCCTACAATGAGCAGTTCTTC.

The sample holds many counts of this clonotype. V is TRBV30 and J is TRBJ1-3; 9 bases match TRBD1. Germline V gives CDR1 GTSNPN, CDR2 SVGIG (reference sequence). V lost 5 bases and J lost 4; bases outside the gene matches: 3. There are 13 residues in the CDR3. The CDR3 DNA reads as TGTGCCTGGGAACAGGGGGCCGGAAACACCATATATTTT. It codes for CAWEQGAGNTIYF.

The V gene is TRBV20-1, the J gene TRBJ2-5; 10 bases are shared with TRBD2. The CDR3 loop spans 15 amino acids. Germline CDR1 reads DFQATT; CDR2 reads SNEGSKA (reference sequence). Unmatched junction bases numbered 8, after V lost 2 bases and J lost 5 bases. DNA for the CDR3: TGCAGTGCTAGACCCCTGGGACTAGCGCTTGAGACCCAGTACTTC. Translating it yields CSARPLGLALETQYF.